This T cell receptor beta chain was identified in a study of human T cells and chemical hapten exposure. Authors' methods: Between about 23,224 and 700,000 TCRs appeared in each sample, and the median stood at roughly 100,000. TCRdb recomputed calls from the RACE reads with MiXCR, one row per CDR3 protein. V and J calls and clone size were set by TCRdb, not the authors. The table includes just over 80,000 distinct CDR3 sequences, over 8.5% detected once. This clonotype is categorized as medium-sized. CDR3 length equals 13 residues. The germline gives CDR1 SGDLS, CDR2 YYNGEE. Trimming took 0 bases from V and 6 from J, leaving 10 bases between them. As to time point: patch test 1, 2 weeks after DPC sensitization. Treatment described: therapeutic diphenylcyclopropenone sensitization with weekly scalp DPC. At every patch-test visit, blood was drawn before the patch test was applied.

The material sequenced was whole blood, taken in connection with sensitization to the hapten diphenylcyclopropenone (DPC). This chain links TRBV9 with TRBJ2-7, with D uncertain. This receptor was obtained from a woman between 45 and 60 years old with alopecia areata. Some clones in this sample may be carry-over from other donors' samples. CDR3 in amino acids: CASSVDRSGEQYF. CDR3 nucleotide sequence: TGTGCCAGCAGCGTAGATAGGAGTGGCGAGCAGTACTTC.